These 22 T cell receptor beta chains came from one sample sequenced in a study of blood T cell repertoires in COVID-19. Libraries were prepared by immunoSEQ multiplex PCR; TCRdb keeps only in-frame clonotypes and omits some of them. The profile shows 290,000 or so clones, 75% to 95% of them singletons. Input material: PBMCs or T cells enriched from blood (not recorded which). Receptor source: a woman aged 30 to 39 who had recovered from COVID-19.

The chain joins TRBV6-5 to TRBJ2-4; a possible D gene is TRBD2 (6 bases). Per the germline V gene, CDR1 is MNHEY and CDR2 is SVGAGI. Between the trimmed V and J ends, which lost 6 bases and 6 bases, there was a span of 15 bases. This CDR3 comprises 14 residues. CDR3 protein: CASSPGGLANIQYF. Here the CDR3 DNA reads TGTGCCAGCAGCCCCGGGGGATTGGCAAACATTCAGTACTTC.

This clone came up a few times. The chain uses TRBV7-2 and TRBJ2-3; D not certain. The CDR3 covers 13 residues. Germline lookup yields CDR1 SGHTA and CDR2 FQGNSA. Deletions cut 2 bases from V and 4 bases from J, with 7 bases between. CDR3 region: CASSLNAADTQYF. DNA of the CDR3: TGTGCCAGCAGCTTAAATGCGGCAGATACGCAGTATTTT. Full variable domain (remainder filled in from reference TRBV7-2 and TRBJ2-3): GAGVSQSPSNKVTEKGKDVELRCDPISGHTALYWYRQSLGQGLEFLIYFQGNSAPDKSGLPSDRFSAERTGGSVSTLTIQRTQQEDSAVYLCASSLNAADTQYFGPGTRLTVL.

This chain connects TRBV11-3 to TRBJ2-1; weak D call: TRBD2 (5 bases). CDR1 is SGHNT and CDR2 is YENEEA in the germline V gene. The CDR3 sequence is 15 residues long. Trimming removed 1 base at V and 7 bases at J, with 14 bases between. The DNA of the CDR3 is TGTGCCAGCAGCTTAGGAGCGGACCTTGGGAATGAGCAGTTCTTC. It codes for CASSLGADLGNEQFF.

V is TRBV5-4 and J is TRBJ1-5, with D unresolved. Trimming took off 1 base at V and 7 bases at J, with 9 bases between the two ends. Looked up from germline, CDR1 is SGHNT and CDR2 is YYREEE (reference sequence). This CDR3 region has 13 residues. CDR3 sequence reads: CASSLLGSQPQHF. As DNA, the CDR3 is TGTGCCAGCAGCTTGTTGGGCTCCCAGCCCCAGCATTTT.

The chain employs TRBV2 and TRBJ2-6; 7 positions match TRBD1. Germline V gene sequence: CDR1 SNHLY, CDR2 FYNNEI. After removal of 6 bases from V and 4 bases from J, the junction contained 6 bases not matched to a gene. The CDR3 is made up of 15 amino acids. CDR3 in amino acids: CASRNTGAGANVLTF. The CDR3 nucleotides are TGTGCCAGCAGGAATACAGGGGCCGGGGCCAACGTCCTGACTTTC. The full variable domain, with the rest looked up from reference TRBV2 and TRBJ2-6, is EPEVTQTPSHQVTQMGQEVILRCVPISNHLYFYWYRQILGQKVEFLVSFYNNEISEKSEIFDDQFSVERPDGSNFTLKIRSTKLEDSAMYFCASRNTGAGANVLTFGAGSRLTVL.

The genes are TRBV30 and TRBJ1-6; D unclear. The CDR3 covers 14 residues. Per the germline V gene, CDR1 is GTSNPN and CDR2 is SVGIG (reference sequence). Trimming stripped 0 bases from V and 10 bases from J, with 13 bases between. Written as DNA, the CDR3 is TGTGCCTGGAGTGTAGTGCGGGGAGAATCACCCCTCCACTTT. Amino acid sequence: CAWSVVRGESPLHF.

V gene TRBV6-2 or TRBV6-3 combines with J gene TRBJ2-5, with a weak D call TRBD1 (5 bases). Looked up from germline, CDR1 is MNHEY and CDR2 is SVGEGT. The CDR3 is 13 amino acids. V gave up 2 bases and J gave up 7 bases, with 11 bases separating them. The DNA for the CDR3 is TGTGCCAGCAGTTACAGGGTTCAGGGGACCCAGTACTTC. Translating it yields CASSYRVQGTQYF.

The gene calls are TRBV5-1 and TRBJ1-5, with D perhaps matching TRBD1 (5 bases). Germline assignment: CDR1 SGHRS and CDR2 YFSETQ. The length of the CDR3 is 16 residues. The germline V and J ends were trimmed by 4 bases and 0 bases, with 14 bases remaining between them. CDR3 DNA: TGCGCCAGCAGCCCCCAGGGCAACTATAGCAATCAGCCCCAGCATTTT. This codes for CASSPQGNYSNQPQHF.

The V and J genes are TRBV6-6 and TRBJ2-3; D possibly corresponds to TRBD2 (6 bases). Trimming removed 0 bases at V and 10 bases at J, with 8 bases between. Germline assignment: CDR1 MNHNY and CDR2 SVGAGI (reference sequence). The CDR3 loop spans 12 amino acids. CDR3 coding DNA: TGTGCCAGCAGTTACTCGGAGGGGCCGCAGTATTTT. It specifies CASSYSEGPQYF.

This sequence joins TRBV19 and TRBJ2-2; 7 bases map to TRBD1. V was pared by 5 bases and J by 6 bases, with 12 bases of the junction left unmatched. This CDR3 is 16 amino acids long. CDR1 and CDR2 from the germline V gene are LNHDA and SQIVND (reference sequence). The chain's CDR3 is CASSLLTTGFSGELFF. For the CDR3, the DNA is TGTGCCAGTAGTCTCTTAACGACAGGGTTTTCCGGGGAGCTGTTTTTT.

This clone was counted a single time. The chain recombines TRBV5-8 with TRBJ2-3; D possibly corresponds to TRBD2 (7 bases). Trimming pared 6 bases from V and 4 bases from J, leaving 21 bases between. Germline-derived CDR1 and CDR2 are SGHTS and YDEGEE. The CDR3 totals 16 residues. CDR3 nucleotides: TGTGCCAGCACCGGGGGGCTGACACGGGGGGCAGATACGCAGTATTTT. This codes for CASTGGLTRGADTQYF.

Remarks on this clone: Since the CDR3 does not end with the conserved phenylalanine or tryptophan, this likely comes from a read error. It is unclear where the CDR3 begins or ends on the DNA, so no DNA is shown, and the CDR3 is as TCRdb lists it. The chain is built from TRBV5-1 and TRBJ1-2; the table's D call TRBD1 went unverified against the DNA. CDR1 and CDR2 from the germline V gene are SGHRS and YFSETQ. The CDR3 comprises 12 residues, both ends counted. CDR3 in amino acids: CASSSMGDRWTL.

The J gene is TRBJ2-7, the V gene TRBV30; 7 bases fit TRBD2. Germline trimming cut 0 bases from V and 2 bases from J; bases unmatched to any gene: 7. CDR1 and CDR2 from the germline V gene are GTSNPN and SVGIG (reference sequence). CDR3 size: 15 residues. The CDR3 coding sequence is TGTGCCTGGAGTGTAGGGCTAGCGGCCACCTACGAGCAGTACTTC. It is translated as CAWSVGLAATYEQYF.

This chain links TRBV7-8 with TRBJ2-2; 8 bases align to TRBD1. CDR3 length: 15 amino acids. The V gene end was trimmed by 7 bases and the J gene end by 1 base; junction bases not matched to a gene: 5. Germline values: CDR1 SGHVS, CDR2 FQNEAQ. The CDR3, as DNA: TGTGCCAGCACCATGGGACAGGTGAACACCGGGGAGCTGTTTTTT. Its protein product is CASTMGQVNTGELFF.

The V gene is TRBV10-1, the J gene TRBJ2-1; 12 bases fit TRBD2. The trim removed 5 bases at V and 9 bases at J, leaving 5 bases unmatched. Germline CDR1 WNHNN, CDR2 SYGVQD (reference sequence). This CDR3 comprises 14 residues. Here the CDR3 DNA reads TGCGCCAGCAGTCCTAGCGGGAGGGAGGGTGAGCAGTTCTTC. Residues: CASSPSGREGEQFF.

The rearrangement joins TRBV5-4 to TRBJ2-3; 7 bases map to TRBD1. This CDR3 contains 15 residues. The trim removed 0 bases at V and 4 bases at J, leaving 5 bases unmatched. CDR1 is SGHNT and CDR2 is YYREEE in the germline V gene (reference sequence). CDR3 amino acids: CASSLAVTGADTQYF. CDR3 in DNA: TGTGCCAGCAGCTTGGCCGTTACAGGGGCAGATACGCAGTATTTT.

The rearrangement links TRBV28 to TRBJ1-4, with 7 bases identical to TRBD1. This CDR3 is 15 amino acids long. J gave up 11 bases and V 5 bases, and 14 bases lay outside the gene matches. Germline V gene sequence: CDR1 MDHEN, CDR2 SYDVKM. The chain's CDR3 is CASSRGDSITRKLFF. The CDR3 nucleotides are TGTGCCAGCAGTCGAGGGGACAGCATCACGAGGAAACTGTTTTTT.

V is TRBV9 and J is TRBJ2-7; D is possibly TRBD1 (6 bases). The CDR3 spans 14 residues. V shed 4 bases and J shed 0 bases, with 11 bases lying between them. Per germline, CDR1 SGDLS and CDR2 YYNGEE. The CDR3 spells CASSLGHSSYEQYF. The CDR3, as DNA: TGTGCCAGCAGCTTGGGACATAGCTCCTACGAGCAGTACTTC.

V usage is TRBV27 and J usage is TRBJ2-1, with TRBD2 matching over 9 bases. This CDR3 comprises 16 residues. CDR1 is MNHEY, CDR2 SMNVEV, per germline (reference sequence). V was clipped by 5 bases and J by 0 bases; unmatched bases: 5. In nucleotides, the CDR3 is TGTGCCAGCAGTACTTTTAGCGGGAGCTCCTACAATGAGCAGTTCTTC. Translated, it gives CASSTFSGSSYNEQFF.

The chain employs TRBV25-1 and TRBJ2-1, with 8 bases lining up with TRBD1. The CDR3 consists of 16 residues. V lost 4 bases to trimming and J lost 4 bases; unmatched junction nucleotides: 9. Germline V gene lookup returns CDR1 MGHDK and CDR2 SYGVNS. In DNA form, the CDR3 reads TGTGCCAGCAGTGCGCAACCAGGGGGCTTATACAATGAGCAGTTCTTC. It is translated as CASSAQPGGLYNEQFF.

The J gene is TRBJ2-1, the V gene TRBV7-2; 8 bases map to TRBD1. Germline CDR1 reads SGHTA; CDR2 reads FQGNSA. CDR3 length: 14 residues. The V gene end was trimmed by 1 base and the J gene end by 6 bases; junction bases not matched to a gene: 2. The CDR3 coding sequence is TGTGCCAGCAGCTTAGGGGACAGGTTCAATGAGCAGTTCTTC. This codes for CASSLGDRFNEQFF.

The J gene is TRBJ1-4, the V gene TRBV7-9; 7 nucleotides align to TRBD1. Germline V gene data show CDR1 as SEHNR and CDR2 as FQNEAQ (reference sequence). The V and J ends lost 5 bases and 3 bases, in that order; junction bases with no gene match: 6. CDR3 length: 15 amino acids. The CDR3 protein is CASSPRGASNEKLFF. CDR3 bases: TGTGCCAGCAGCCCCAGGGGGGCGTCTAATGAAAAACTGTTTTTT.